These 12 T cell receptor beta chains were all obtained from the same sample, sequenced in a study of blood T cell repertoires in COVID-19. Sequencing was performed with immunoSEQ multiplex PCR; in TCRdb, only in-frame clones are kept and a portion is missing. The table records about 140,000 clones, 84% of them present only once. Sequenced: peripheral blood. Receptors were obtained from a man aged 30-40 years with COVID-19, enrolled during active disease.

V gene TRBV14 combines with J gene TRBJ1-1; maybe TRBD1 (6 bases). The CDR3 is 14 amino acids. The germline gives CDR1 SGHDN, CDR2 FVKESK. The ends were cut back, 1 base at V and 5 bases at J, with 11 bases in the middle. CDR3 sequence (DNA): TGTGCCAGCAGCCAAGGTGGGGGCTGGACTGAAGCTTTCTTT. Translating gives CASSQGGGWTEAFF.

The chain recombines TRBV28 with TRBJ2-1; perhaps TRBD2 as D (8 bases). This CDR3 has 19 amino acids. Germline V lookup: CDR1 MDHEN, CDR2 SYDVKM. V lost 8 bases and J 10 bases, leaving 36 bases between the germline ends. The CDR3 nucleotides are TGTGCCAGCGGAGAAGGGGACAGAGGGGGTCAAGCGGGAGCGACGGAGCAGTTCTTC. This translates into CASGEGDRGGQAGATEQFF.

CDR3 bases: TGTGCCAGCAGTGAAGCGGGGGGACCCTATGGCTACACCTTC. It encodes CASSEAGGPYGYTF. This rearrangement joins TRBV6-1 to TRBJ1-2; maybe TRBD1 (5 bases). There are 14 residues in the CDR3. The V end was cut by 0 bases, the J end by 4 bases, with 9 bases between. Germline lookup yields CDR1 MNHNS and CDR2 SASEGT.

The J gene is TRBJ1-3, the V gene TRBV7-9, with unresolved D. Germline assignment: CDR1 SEHNR and CDR2 FQNEAQ (reference sequence). V shed 5 bases and J shed 0 bases, with 11 bases lying between them. The CDR3 contains 15 residues. The CDR3 loop reads CASSHSLPSGNTIYF. CDR3 in DNA: TGTGCCAGCAGCCACAGCCTCCCCTCTGGAAACACCATATATTTT.

In this sample, this clone turned up once. The rearrangement joins TRBV9 to TRBJ2-5; tentatively, D is TRBD2 (6 bases). This CDR3 has 16 residues. The V end was cut by 3 bases, the J end by 1 base, with 16 bases between. Germline V gene sequence: CDR1 SGDLS, CDR2 YYNGEE. CDR3 sequence (DNA): TGTGCCAGCAGCGAGGAGGGGATGTGGGTCCAAGAGACCCAGTACTTC. Translating gives CASSEEGMWVQETQYF.

This chain uses TRBV5-1 with TRBJ2-3; 8 bases agree with TRBD2. With 2 bases clipped from V and 5 bases from J, the junction kept 7 bases outside the gene matches. The V gene's germline CDR1 is SGHRS and CDR2 YFSETQ. The CDR3 covers 15 residues. The CDR3 protein is CASSLLTSERDTQYF. The CDR3, as DNA: TGCGCCAGCAGCTTACTGACTAGCGAGCGAGATACGCAGTATTTT. Full variable domain (missing parts from reference TRBV5-1 and TRBJ2-3): KAGVTQTPRYLIKTRGQQVTLSCSPISGHRSVSWYQQTPGQGLQFLFEYFSETQRNKGNFPGRFSGRQFSNSRSEMNVSTLELGDSALYLCASSLLTSERDTQYFGPGTRLTVL.

V gene TRBV7-2 combines with J gene TRBJ2-1; 8 positions agree with TRBD2. The CDR3 is 15 amino acids. Germline values: CDR1 SGHTA, CDR2 FQGNSA. V lost 4 bases to trimming and J lost 3 bases; unmatched junction nucleotides: 5. The CDR3 DNA sequence: TGTGCCAGCAGCTCGACCGGGACTAGCTACAATGAGCAGTTCTTC. Translating it yields CASSSTGTSYNEQFF.

This clone was seen just once. The CDR3 loop is CASSETGGNEKLFF. The CDR3, as DNA: TGTGCCAGCAGCGAGACAGGGGGGAATGAAAAACTGTTTTTT. This chain joins TRBV9 and TRBJ1-4; 9 bases agree with TRBD1. With V trimmed by 3 bases and J by 5 bases, 2 bases remained unmatched. The germline V gene has CDR1 SGDLS and CDR2 YYNGEE. The CDR3 loop spans 14 amino acids.

The chain employs TRBV28 and TRBJ2-3; the D gene is possibly TRBD2 (6 bases). This CDR3 has 14 residues. Germline CDR1 MDHEN, CDR2 SYDVKM. V shed 2 bases and J shed 9 bases, with 15 bases lying between them. The CDR3 reads CASSLALSGETQYF. The CDR3 nucleotides are TGTGCCAGCAGTTTAGCCCTGTCGGGAGAGACGCAGTATTTT. The full variable domain, rest sourced from reference TRBV28 and TRBJ2-3, is DVKVTQSSRYLVKRTGEKVFLECVQDMDHENMFWYRQDPGLGLRLIYFSYDVKMKEKGDIPEGYSVSREKKERFSLILESASTNQTSMYLCASSLALSGETQYFGPGTRLTVL.

The chain combines TRBV29-1 with TRBJ2-2; 9 bases align to TRBD1. J gave up 4 bases and V 7 bases, and 10 bases lay outside the gene matches. From germline, CDR1 is SQVTM and CDR2 ANQGSEA. The CDR3 runs 15 residues. DNA of the CDR3: TGCAGCGCCACCGGGACAGGGTCCGGCACCGGGGAGCTGTTTTTT. This encodes CSATGTGSGTGELFF.

The chain uses TRBV5-6 and TRBJ2-2; 9 positions match TRBD1. Germline V CDR1 and CDR2: SGHDT, YYEEEE. CDR3 length: 17 residues. The junction had 11 bases not matched to a gene; V was cut back by 3 bases and J by 5 bases. The CDR3 DNA follows: TGTGCCAGCAGCTCGGCGGACAGGGGAAGTTTAACCGGGGAGCTGTTTTTT. As protein: CASSSADRGSLTGELFF. Using reference TRBV5-6 and TRBJ2-2 for the parts outside the CDR3, the full variable domain is DAGVTQSPTHLIKTRGQQVTLRCSPKSGHDTVSWYQQALGQGPQFIFQYYEEEERQRGNFPDRFSGHQFPNYSSELNVNALLLGDSALYLCASSSADRGSLTGELFFGEGSRLTVL.

The gene calls are TRBV18 and TRBJ2-3, with 8 positions matching TRBD1. The CDR3 runs to 17 residues. Per germline, CDR1 KGHSH and CDR2 LQKENI. Trimming at V came to 4 bases and at J to 1 base, leaving 10 bases not matched to a gene. This chain's CDR3 is CASSLLSVGQGTDTQYF. CDR3 nucleotide sequence: TGTGCCAGCTCACTCCTCTCCGTGGGACAGGGCACAGATACGCAGTATTTT.